This T cell receptor (beta chain) was obtained from a study of blood T cells in healthy people across ages. The V gene's germline CDR1 is SGHRS and CDR2 YFSETQ. Trimming took off 0 bases at V and 11 bases at J, with 9 bases between the two ends. The CDR3 extends over 13 amino acids. PCR was performed a second time for about 7 to 11 cycles using a sample-barcoded 5' primer and a J-beta primer mix. The template-switch adaptor was a 5' adaptor with 12 random nucleotides. It tagged each cDNA molecule. TCRdb independently ran MiXCR on the 5' RACE reads; one entry per CDR3 protein. The data contain approximately 1.5 million distinct CDR3 sequences, around 35% of them singletons.

The chain carries TRBV5-1 and TRBJ1-6, with D possibly matching TRBD1 (6 bases). Input material: blood. This TCR came from a woman younger than 45 in good health. The CDR3 sequence: CASSLAGGAPLHF. The DNA of the CDR3 is TGCGCCAGCAGCTTGGCCGGGGGCGCACCCCTCCACTTT.